This T cell receptor beta chain was retrieved from a study of human T cells and chemical hapten exposure. Whole-study findings and limits: Sensitization with DPC brought no change to TCRs above 1 in 1000 in frequency.

Concerning this clonotype itself: What it binds is unknown.

The authors extracted total RNA from unfractionated whole blood. The study used a library that attached unique molecular identifiers to individual cDNA molecules. TCRdb passed the 5' RACE reads through MiXCR, listing each CDR3 protein once. In the table there are about 140,000 distinct CDR3 sequences, around 4% of which are singletons. The V gene's germline CDR1 is MNHNS and CDR2 SASEGT. V was pared by 4 bases and J by 5 bases, with 9 bases between. The length of the CDR3 is 13 residues. V gene TRBV6-1 combines with J gene TRBJ1-5, with D unclear. The clonotype originates from a female donor in good health. Here the CDR3 DNA reads TGTGCCAGCAGTGGCTGGGATCATCAGCCCCAGCATTTT. Protein: CASSGWDHQPQHF.